The table lists the clone carrying this TCR beta chain with a few counts. The data stem from a study of blood T cell repertoires in COVID-19. Across the whole study: Acute and convalescent COVID-19 samples came from the United States, Italy and Spain. Sample material is recorded as cDNA or gDNA derived from T cells, B-cell-depleted T cells, or PBMCs.

The germline V gene encodes CDR1 MNHEY and CDR2 SVGAGI. The V gene lost 4 bases and the J gene lost 1 base, with 8 bases spanning the gap. This CDR3 contains 13 residues. Source study methods: Estimation of nucleated cell counts relied on the amplification of reference gene primers. Only in-frame clones appear in the TCRdb table, and some are missing; sequencing was by immunoSEQ multiplex PCR. For V, J and clone size, that table is used; D and trimming come from the DNA. This table has around 190,000 clones, around 89% appearing once. The source is a man younger than 35 who had recovered from COVID-19. The sample consisted of peripheral blood. V usage is TRBV6-5 and J usage is TRBJ2-7; possibly TRBD1 for D (5 bases). CDR3 residues: CASSSAGSYEQYF. CDR3 sequence (DNA): TGTGCCAGCAGTTCCGCAGGGTCCTACGAGCAGTACTTC.